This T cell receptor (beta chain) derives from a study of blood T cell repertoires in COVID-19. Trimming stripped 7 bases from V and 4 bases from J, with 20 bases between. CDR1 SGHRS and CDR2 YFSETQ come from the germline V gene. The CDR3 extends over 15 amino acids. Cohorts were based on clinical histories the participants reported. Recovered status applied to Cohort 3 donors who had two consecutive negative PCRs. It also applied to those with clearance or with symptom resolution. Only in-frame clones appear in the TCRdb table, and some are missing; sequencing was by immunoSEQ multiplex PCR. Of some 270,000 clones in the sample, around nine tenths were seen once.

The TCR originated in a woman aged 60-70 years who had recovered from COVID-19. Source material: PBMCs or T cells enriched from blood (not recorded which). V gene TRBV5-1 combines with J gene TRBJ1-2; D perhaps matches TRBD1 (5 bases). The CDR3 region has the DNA TGCGCCAGCCGAGCGCAGCAGGGCAATATCTATGGCTACACCTTC. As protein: CASRAQQGNIYGYTF.